Reported below is one TCR beta chain. The antigen is not known. Sequenced by immunoSEQ multiplex PCR; TCRdb stores in-frame clones only, minus some. The sample yields 30,000 to 50,000 clones, nearly 95% seen once. This entry is derived from a study of graft-versus-host responses after intestinal transplantation. About the research overall: Induction using anti-thymocyte globulin, followed by tacrolimus and steroids for about three years, was given to all recipients. The study, taken as a whole, reports: In patients with graft-donor T cell macrochimerism, allograft graft-versus-host to host-versus-graft clonal ratios were high.

The CDR3 consists of 13 residues. Per germline, CDR1 MNHNY and CDR2 SVGAGI (reference sequence). Germline trimming cut 9 bases from V and 1 base from J; bases unmatched to any gene: 5. The V gene is TRBV6-6, the J gene TRBJ1-2, with 7 bases identical to TRBD1. This TCR derives from a human donor who was the organ donor for an intestinal transplant. This sample comprised unstimulated CD8+ T cells sorted from spleen or lymph node cells, obtained before transplant. In nucleotides, the CDR3 is TGTGCCAGTAACAGGGGTGATAACTATGGCTACACCTTC. As protein: CASNRGDNYGYTF.